This T cell receptor beta chain was sequenced in a study of blood T cell repertoires in COVID-19. Study context: Samples came from the United States, Italy and Spain, spanning acute and convalescent COVID-19. Nucleic acid was either cDNA or gDNA, and it came from T cells, B-cell-depleted T cells, or PBMCs.

There are 14 residues in the CDR3. Germline values: CDR1 MNHEY, CDR2 SVGAGI. V lost 1 base and J 1 base, leaving 8 bases between the germline ends. As handled by the study authors: Reference gene primer amplification gave nucleated cell count estimates. Some clones are missing from TCRdb's copy, which holds only in-frame ones; the method was immunoSEQ multiplex PCR. V and J calls and clone size are as listed in that table; D and trimming were resolved from the DNA. The sample lists roughly 250,000 clones, roughly four fifths occurring once. The sequenced sample consisted of peripheral blood. This sequence originates from a woman in her forties or fifties with acute or convalescent COVID-19. The J gene is TRBJ2-7, the V gene TRBV6-5; D uncertain. The CDR3 nucleotides are TGTGCCAGCAGTTACTTCGGCGGATCCTACGAGCAGTACTTC. Protein sequence: CASSYFGGSYEQYF.